The clone carrying this TCR beta chain has more than one count but fewer than ten. Combining iRepertoire HTBI primers with Arm-PCR of CDR3 regions, the authors built TCR beta libraries. TCRdb re-called the multiplex PCR reads through MiXCR, storing one row per CDR3 protein. The table lists roughly 440,000 distinct CDR3 sequences, 16% of them singletons. The time point denotes: newly diagnosed GD, antithyroid drugs for less than 3 months. Making the TCR library involved RNA that had been extracted from PBMCs. The data originate from a study of regulatory T cells in long-lasting Graves disease. Trimming cost V 2 bases and J 8 bases, with 11 bases left between them. The germline V gene encodes CDR1 SGDLS and CDR2 YYNGEE. The length of the CDR3 is 13 residues. The same data also contributed to another study, on T cells in Graves' hyperthyroidism and ophthalmopathy. That paper states: From stable hyperthyroidism, ophthalmopathy was set apart by a 13 V-J model.

This receptor was identified in a woman aged 18-35 years with Graves disease. The rearrangement joins TRBV9 to TRBJ2-1; tentative D call: TRBD2 (6 bases). Source: peripheral blood mononuclear cells (PBMCs), taken at new diagnosis, from a patient treated with antithyroid drugs. The CDR3 reads CASSVQWGDEQFF. The CDR3, as DNA: TGTGCCAGCAGCGTCCAGTGGGGGGATGAGCAGTTCTTC.